A selection of T cell receptor beta chains follows, all from one sample in a study of identical twins. TCRdb passed the 5' RACE reads through MiXCR, listing each CDR3 protein once. The sample holds approximately 700,000 distinct CDR3 sequences, around 6% seen once. Sequencing was performed on naive T cells sorted from blood. These receptors were obtained from a man younger than 35 in good health. CDR3s include the opening cysteine and the closing phenylalanine or tryptophan. Each record gives: clone size, V gene, J gene, CDR3 protein. Rows give clone size only sometimes, using once, few, many, or a class for an expanded clone.

abundance: many
v_gene: TRBV12-3/TRBV12-4
j_gene: TRBJ1-1
CDR3aa: CASSLDRVSAFF

abundance: .
v_gene: TRBV29-1
j_gene: TRBJ2-7
CDR3aa: CSVYLVGTYEQYF

abundance: many
v_gene: TRBV20-1
j_gene: TRBJ2-3
CDR3aa: CSASASGPSTDTQYF

abundance: .
v_gene: TRBV7-8
j_gene: TRBJ2-1
CDR3aa: CASSFSDTYNEQFF

abundance: many
v_gene: TRBV7-9
j_gene: TRBJ1-6
CDR3aa: CASSLGTGISPLHF

abundance: many
v_gene: TRBV29-1
j_gene: TRBJ2-2
CDR3aa: CSVRRLAEDTGELFF

abundance: many
v_gene: TRBV29-1
j_gene: TRBJ1-4
CDR3aa: CSVGNRQPYEKLFF

abundance: few
v_gene: TRBV20-1
j_gene: TRBJ1-5
CDR3aa: CSARDLPNQPQHF

abundance: many
v_gene: TRBV29-1
j_gene: TRBJ2-3
CDR3aa: CSAPGGADTQYF

abundance: few
v_gene: TRBV12-3/TRBV12-4
j_gene: TRBJ1-2
CDR3aa: CASSLEAGANGYTF

abundance: many
v_gene: TRBV10-3
j_gene: TRBJ2-2
CDR3aa: CAISRQGANTGELFF

abundance: few
v_gene: TRBV30
j_gene: TRBJ2-3
CDR3aa: CAWKELAGVADTQYF

abundance: .
v_gene: TRBV25-1
j_gene: TRBJ2-3
CDR3aa: CASSYVVDTQYF

abundance: few
v_gene: TRBV18
j_gene: TRBJ1-1
CDR3aa: CASSMGQPSELNTEAFF

abundance: .
v_gene: TRBV23-1
j_gene: TRBJ2-5
CDR3aa: CASSQSPQRLLAGEQETQYF

abundance: few
v_gene: TRBV15
j_gene: TRBJ2-1
CDR3aa: CATSRDRSQHEQFF

abundance: many
v_gene: TRBV12-3/TRBV12-4
j_gene: TRBJ2-1
CDR3aa: CASSLGSGQINEQFF

abundance: .
v_gene: TRBV4-2
j_gene: TRBJ2-2
CDR3aa: CASTNLWGTGELFF

abundance: .
v_gene: TRBV27
j_gene: TRBJ1-1
CDR3aa: CASSPPGTGNTEAFF

abundance: many
v_gene: TRBV7-2
j_gene: TRBJ1-2
CDR3aa: CASIGLNYGYTF

abundance: .
v_gene: TRBV12-3/TRBV12-4
j_gene: TRBJ2-1
CDR3aa: CASTFGGADPQFF

abundance: many
v_gene: TRBV12-3/TRBV12-4
j_gene: TRBJ1-1
CDR3aa: CASSIDWNTEAFF

abundance: few
v_gene: TRBV4-1
j_gene: TRBJ2-5
CDR3aa: CASSQTLAGGLETQYF

abundance: many
v_gene: TRBV4-3
j_gene: TRBJ2-1
CDR3aa: CASSQEWDSYNEQFF

abundance: few
v_gene: TRBV6-1
j_gene: TRBJ1-2
CDR3aa: CASSELGGPGYGYTF

abundance: many
v_gene: TRBV24-1
j_gene: TRBJ2-1
CDR3aa: CATSTVTSGSRNEQFF

abundance: many
v_gene: TRBV4-1
j_gene: TRBJ2-5
CDR3aa: CASSHIAGEETQYF

abundance: many
v_gene: TRBV7-9
j_gene: TRBJ1-4
CDR3aa: CASSLIGSGDSPEKLFF

abundance: .
v_gene: TRBV18
j_gene: TRBJ2-1
CDR3aa: CASSQDRATTYNEQFF

abundance: many
v_gene: TRBV10-3
j_gene: TRBJ2-5
CDR3aa: CAISEGWQGGSETQYF

abundance: many
v_gene: TRBV4-2
j_gene: TRBJ2-3
CDR3aa: CASSQSPDYFDTQYF

abundance: many
v_gene: TRBV12-3/TRBV12-4
j_gene: TRBJ1-5
CDR3aa: CASSFRHSGSNQPQHF

abundance: many
v_gene: TRBV7-8
j_gene: TRBJ2-1
CDR3aa: CASSLASGQGNEQFF

abundance: .
v_gene: TRBV5-5
j_gene: TRBJ2-7
CDR3aa: CASNDLRYGGEQYF

abundance: many
v_gene: TRBV7-9
j_gene: TRBJ1-5
CDR3aa: CASSPETSNQPQHF

abundance: many
v_gene: TRBV6-1
j_gene: TRBJ2-1
CDR3aa: CASSPRVAGVEQFF

abundance: .
v_gene: TRBV6-5
j_gene: TRBJ2-1
CDR3aa: CASSYEASGDNEQFF

abundance: few
v_gene: TRBV6-1
j_gene: TRBJ1-2
CDR3aa: CASSEATRGIHYGYTF

abundance: many
v_gene: TRBV12-3/TRBV12-4
j_gene: TRBJ2-1
CDR3aa: CASSGLANYNEQFF

abundance: many
v_gene: TRBV12-3/TRBV12-4
j_gene: TRBJ2-1
CDR3aa: CASSLMGSGGLSLRHEQFF

abundance: many
v_gene: TRBV29-1
j_gene: TRBJ2-3
CDR3aa: CSAAHVADTQYF

abundance: .
v_gene: TRBV5-1
j_gene: TRBJ1-1
CDR3aa: CASSSTTGVAFF

abundance: many
v_gene: TRBV18
j_gene: TRBJ2-1
CDR3aa: CASSLGPQEWRQFF